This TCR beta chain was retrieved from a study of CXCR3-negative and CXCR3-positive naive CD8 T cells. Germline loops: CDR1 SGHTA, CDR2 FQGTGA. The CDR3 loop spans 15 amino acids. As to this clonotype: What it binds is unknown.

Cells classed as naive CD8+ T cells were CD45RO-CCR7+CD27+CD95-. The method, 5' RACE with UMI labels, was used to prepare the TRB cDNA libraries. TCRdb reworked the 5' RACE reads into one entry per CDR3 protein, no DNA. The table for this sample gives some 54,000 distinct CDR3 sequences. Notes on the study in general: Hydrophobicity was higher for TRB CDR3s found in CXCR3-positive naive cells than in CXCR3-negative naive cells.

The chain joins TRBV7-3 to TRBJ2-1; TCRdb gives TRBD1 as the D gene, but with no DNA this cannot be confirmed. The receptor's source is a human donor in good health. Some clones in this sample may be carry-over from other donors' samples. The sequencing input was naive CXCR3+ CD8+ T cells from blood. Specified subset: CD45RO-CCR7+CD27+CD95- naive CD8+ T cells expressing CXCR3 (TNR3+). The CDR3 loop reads CASSLGQGLNNEQFF.